These T cell receptor beta chains were read from a single sample in a study of T-cell memory formation after mild COVID-19. In TCRdb, the 5' RACE reads were re-called with MiXCR into one record per CDR3 protein. The table records over 300,000 distinct CDR3 sequences, about 20% of them present only once. Sequenced input: PBMCs or a T cell subset sorted from them (not recorded which). Receptors originate from a man aged 18 to 35 who had mild COVID-19 (a few samples of this study predate the infection). Cell type and time point are not known. The CDR3 runs from the conserved cysteine through the conserved F or W. Fields, in order: J gene, clone size, V gene, D gene, CDR3 DNA, CDR3 protein. D genes are given only for firm matches. Size tells how often a clone was seen (once, few, many) or the class of an expanded clone, and some rows leave it out.

J: TRBJ1-5
size: NA
V: TRBV20-1
D: NA
DNA: TGCAGTGCTAGAACCTCCCTCGACCAGCCCCAGCATTTT
CDR3: CSARTSLDQPQHF

J: TRBJ2-7
size: few
V: TRBV4-1
D: NA
DNA: TGCGCCAGCAGCCAAGACCCGAGGGGTTCCTACGAGCAGTACTTC
CDR3: CASSQDPRGSYEQYF

J: TRBJ1-2
size: NA
V: TRBV6-5
D: TRBD1
DNA: TGTGCCAGCAGTCAGGGACAGGCGATCGGCTACACCTTC
CDR3: CASSQGQAIGYTF

J: TRBJ2-1
size: NA
V: TRBV5-6
D: NA
DNA: TGTGCCAGCAGCTTGGCATTAGGGCCTTTCTCCTACAATGAGCAGTTCTTC
CDR3: CASSLALGPFSYNEQFF

J: TRBJ1-1
size: NA
V: TRBV6-2/TRBV6-3
D: NA
DNA: TGTGCCAGCACATCCCGGGCGCGGAACACTGAAGCTTTCTTT
CDR3: CASTSRARNTEAFF

J: TRBJ1-1
size: few
V: TRBV7-6
D: TRBD1
DNA: TGTGCCAGCAGAGGTGACAGGGCCACTGAAGCTTTCTTT
CDR3: CASRGDRATEAFF

J: TRBJ2-1
size: many
V: TRBV7-6
D: NA
DNA: TGTGCCAGCAGCTCAAGTGGGGGGCCCAATGAGCAGTTCTTC
CDR3: CASSSSGGPNEQFF

J: TRBJ2-5
size: few
V: TRBV12-3/TRBV12-4
D: TRBD1
DNA: TGTGCCAGCACGGGACAGGGCCAGACCCAGTACTTC
CDR3: CASTGQGQTQYF

J: TRBJ2-2
size: many
V: TRBV5-1
D: NA
DNA: TGCGCCAGCAGCTTGGGGGACCCCGACACCGGGGAGCTGTTTTTT
CDR3: CASSLGDPDTGELFF

J: TRBJ2-3
size: few
V: TRBV27
D: NA
DNA: TGTGCCAGCAGAGAGTATAGCACAGATACGCAGTATTTT
CDR3: CASREYSTDTQYF

J: TRBJ1-6
size: few
V: TRBV12-5
D: NA
DNA: TGTGCTAGTGGTTTGGAGGCCGATTCACCCCTCCACTTT
CDR3: CASGLEADSPLHF

J: TRBJ1-1
size: few
V: TRBV3-1
D: NA
DNA: TGTGCCAGCAGCCAAGGGGAGACTGAAGCTTTCTTT
CDR3: CASSQGETEAFF

J: TRBJ1-5
size: many
V: TRBV18
D: NA
DNA: TGTGCCAGCAGTCCGGACAGAAATCAGCCCCAGCATTTT
CDR3: CASSPDRNQPQHF

J: TRBJ2-1
size: many
V: TRBV7-8
D: TRBD2
DNA: TGTGCCAGCAGCTTATTGCGGCGGGGGTTCTACAATGAGCAGTTCTTC
CDR3: CASSLLRRGFYNEQFF

J: TRBJ2-3
size: few
V: TRBV5-1
D: TRBD1
DNA: TGCGCCAGCAGCATATCACCGGGACAGAAATACCTAGATACGCAGTATTTT
CDR3: CASSISPGQKYLDTQYF

J: TRBJ1-2
size: few
V: TRBV7-2
D: NA
DNA: TGTGCCAGCAGATTAAGTCGAGGCTACACCTTC
CDR3: CASRLSRGYTF

J: TRBJ1-2
size: NA
V: TRBV24-1
D: NA
DNA: TGTGCCACCAGTGATTTGCCAGGAGGCTACACCTTC
CDR3: CATSDLPGGYTF

J: TRBJ1-1
size: NA
V: TRBV5-1
D: NA
DNA: TGCGCCAGCAGCTTTGACAGGCCACCAGGCAGGGGCACTGAAGCTTTCTTT
CDR3: CASSFDRPPGRGTEAFF

J: TRBJ1-5
size: NA
V: TRBV6-5
D: NA
DNA: TGTGCCAGCAGTTACGTCAGGTCAAGTCAGCCCAAGCATTTT
CDR3: CASSYVRSSQPKHF

J: TRBJ2-7
size: few
V: TRBV14
D: NA
DNA: TGTGCCAGCAGCCACTCCTACGAGCAGTACTTC
CDR3: CASSHSYEQYF

J: TRBJ2-3
size: NA
V: TRBV9
D: NA
DNA: TGTGCCAGCAGCGTCGATCTCTGGACAGATACGCAGTATTTT
CDR3: CASSVDLWTDTQYF

J: TRBJ1-4
size: few
V: TRBV29-1
D: TRBD1
DNA: TGCAGCGGGAGGACAGGGAATGAAAAACTGTTTTTT
CDR3: CSGRTGNEKLFF

J: TRBJ2-1
size: NA
V: TRBV6-2/TRBV6-3
D: NA
DNA: TGTGCCAGCAAGTCTGGAAACGAGCAGTTCTTC
CDR3: CASKSGNEQFF

J: TRBJ2-7
size: many
V: TRBV20-1
D: NA
DNA: TGCAGTGCTAGATTGGGACATTCATACGAGCAGTACTTC
CDR3: CSARLGHSYEQYF

J: TRBJ2-7
size: NA
V: TRBV28
D: NA
DNA: TGTGCCAGCAGTCAACCAGATACAGGGTTCTACGAGCAGTACTTC
CDR3: CASSQPDTGFYEQYF

J: TRBJ1-1
size: few
V: TRBV7-9
D: NA
DNA: TGTGCCAGCAGCTTAGATGAGGGGTCGGATAAAACTGAAGCTTTCTTT
CDR3: CASSLDEGSDKTEAFF

J: TRBJ2-5
size: few
V: TRBV2
D: NA
DNA: TGTGCCAGCGCTGACCGGGAGACCCAGTACTTC
CDR3: CASADRETQYF

J: TRBJ2-1
size: few
V: TRBV18
D: TRBD2
DNA: TGTGCCAGCTCACCAGGGACTAGCTTCGATGAGCAGTTCTTC
CDR3: CASSPGTSFDEQFF

J: TRBJ1-2
size: NA
V: TRBV29-1
D: NA
DNA: TGCAGCGTGGAGACAGAACACTATGGCTACACCTTC
CDR3: CSVETEHYGYTF

J: TRBJ2-2
size: few
V: TRBV12-3/TRBV12-4
D: TRBD1
DNA: TGTGCCAGCACCTCGTGGCAGGGGGCTATCGGGGAGCTGTTTTTT
CDR3: CASTSWQGAIGELFF

J: TRBJ2-3
size: many
V: TRBV7-9
D: TRBD2
DNA: TGTGCCAGCAGCCCAAGCGGGGGAGGAGATACGCAGTATTTT
CDR3: CASSPSGGGDTQYF

J: TRBJ2-7
size: few
V: TRBV12-3/TRBV12-4
D: TRBD2
DNA: TGTGCCAGCAGTCCAAGTCTAGCGGAGTCCTACGAGCAGTACTTC
CDR3: CASSPSLAESYEQYF

J: TRBJ1-4
size: few
V: TRBV7-2
D: NA
DNA: TGTGCCAGCAGCCATGACAGTCCCAGGGCTAATGAAAAACTGTTTTTT
CDR3: CASSHDSPRANEKLFF

J: TRBJ2-3
size: NA
V: TRBV19
D: NA
DNA: TGTGCCAGTACCCTCGCAGGGCTGCAAGATACGCAGTATTTT
CDR3: CASTLAGLQDTQYF

J: TRBJ2-1
size: NA
V: TRBV7-3
D: NA
DNA: TGTGCCAGCACCTCGAACCCGGCAAATGAGCAGTTCTTC
CDR3: CASTSNPANEQFF

J: TRBJ1-4
size: NA
V: TRBV5-1
D: NA
DNA: TGCGCCAGCAGCTTGGTAAAGGGGGATGGTGAAAAACTGTTTTTT
CDR3: CASSLVKGDGEKLFF

J: TRBJ2-2
size: NA
V: TRBV9
D: NA
DNA: TGTGCCAGCAGCCCTCAGGTTGCGGCCGCCAGGGAGCTGTTTTTT
CDR3: CASSPQVAAARELFF

J: TRBJ2-5
size: NA
V: TRBV6-5
D: TRBD1
DNA: TGTGCCAGCAGAAAACAGGGGGCGTTCGAGACCCAGTACTTC
CDR3: CASRKQGAFETQYF

J: TRBJ2-2
size: NA
V: TRBV9
D: TRBD1
DNA: TGTGCCAGCAGCGTACGACAGGGCGACACCGGGGAGCTGTTTTTT
CDR3: CASSVRQGDTGELFF

J: TRBJ1-1
size: few
V: TRBV19
D: NA
DNA: TGTGCCAGTAGTCCCCCAAGGCAGGGTCCTGAAGCTTTCTTT
CDR3: CASSPPRQGPEAFF